The 17 T cell receptor beta chains below all came from one sample that was sequenced in a study of blood T cell repertoires in COVID-19. The method was immunoSEQ multiplex PCR; TCRdb's version includes in-frame clones alone and lacks a portion of them. The data hold roughly 250,000 clones, with roughly 90% observed a single time. What was sequenced was PBMCs or T cells enriched from blood (not recorded which). The receptors were gathered from a man aged 40-49 years who had recovered from COVID-19.

This sequence joins TRBV4-1 and TRBJ2-1; 10 bases line up with TRBD2. CDR1 is MGHRA and CDR2 is YSYEKL in the germline V gene. V lost 4 bases to trimming and J lost 4 bases; unmatched junction nucleotides: 16. The CDR3 is made up of 19 amino acids. The CDR3 loop reads CASSLVAGGQGSAYNEQFF. CDR3 DNA: TGCGCCAGCAGCCTCGTAGCGGGAGGCCAAGGATCGGCGTACAATGAGCAGTTCTTC.

This clone was seen more than once but under ten times. The gene calls are TRBV6-1 and TRBJ1-5, with D uncertain. The CDR3 runs to 16 residues. Germline V lookup: CDR1 MNHNS, CDR2 SASEGT. The V end was cut by 0 bases, the J end by 6 bases, with 15 bases between. The CDR3 protein is CASSEARGGWGQPQHF. The DNA of the CDR3 is TGTGCCAGCAGTGAAGCAAGAGGAGGGTGGGGTCAGCCCCAGCATTTT.

The CDR3, as DNA: TGCGCCAGCAGCCAAGATTCCGGACTAGCGGGGGGCGGCTCCTACAATGAGCAGTTCTTC. It yields the protein CASSQDSGLAGGGSYNEQFF. The rearrangement links TRBV4-1 to TRBJ2-1, with 14 positions matching TRBD2. V lost 0 bases to trimming and J lost 0 bases; unmatched junction nucleotides: 7. The germline V gene has CDR1 MGHRA and CDR2 YSYEKL. There are 20 residues in the CDR3.

The sample holds one count of this clone. This chain uses TRBV18 with TRBJ2-3; 8 nucleotides line up with TRBD2. The CDR3 consists of 15 residues. With V trimmed by 1 base and J by 5 bases, 5 bases remained unmatched. The germline V gene encodes CDR1 KGHSH and CDR2 LQKENI. In DNA form, the CDR3 reads TGTGCCAGCTCACCACGCGGGGGGAATCTAGATACGCAGTATTTT. This encodes CASSPRGGNLDTQYF.

This chain joins TRBV19 and TRBJ1-1, with 10 bases aligning to TRBD1. V lost 3 bases to trimming and J lost 8 bases; unmatched junction nucleotides: 6. The CDR3 is 14 amino acids. Germline values: CDR1 LNHDA, CDR2 SQIVND (reference sequence). The DNA of the CDR3 is TGTGCCAGTAGTATTGCTCGACAGGGGGCCGAAGCTTTCTTT. This encodes CASSIARQGAEAFF.

In its sample, this clone was seen a few times. The gene calls are TRBV11-2 and TRBJ1-4; tentatively, D is TRBD1 (6 bases). Germline CDR1 SGHAT, CDR2 FQNNGV. CDR3 length: 14 amino acids. The germline V and J ends were trimmed by 5 bases and 10 bases, with 17 bases remaining between them. CDR3 bases: TGTGCCAGCAGCCCGAACAGGGACGGAGGAAAACTGTTTTTT. It encodes CASSPNRDGGKLFF.

V is TRBV5-1 and J is TRBJ1-1; D may be TRBD1 (6 bases). Germline V CDR1 and CDR2: SGHRS, YFSETQ. V lost 0 bases and J 4 bases, leaving 7 bases between the germline ends. The CDR3 has 13 amino acids. DNA for the CDR3: TGCGCCAGCAGCTTGGGGGGGCCCACTGAAGCTTTCTTT. Amino acids: CASSLGGPTEAFF.

This chain connects TRBV15 to TRBJ1-1; the D is unclear. This CDR3 has 15 amino acids. The germline V gene encodes CDR1 LNHNV and CDR2 YYDKDF (reference sequence). Trimming shortened V by 3 bases and J by 3 bases, and 14 bases separated the two germline ends. The DNA of the CDR3 is TGTGCCACCAGCAGGGGTCAGGAACGGTACACTGAAGCTTTCTTT. This translates into CATSRGQERYTEAFF.

This clone was detected a few times. This chain connects TRBV5-4 to TRBJ1-5; TRBD1 might be the D (5 bases). Germline V gene sequence: CDR1 SGHNT, CDR2 YYREEE (reference sequence). Trimming took off 1 base at V and 5 bases at J, with 16 bases between the two ends. CDR3 length: 16 amino acids. The CDR3 region has the DNA TGTGCCAGCAGCTTGAATGGGCAGGGTGGGGATCAGCCCCAGCATTTT. Protein sequence: CASSLNGQGGDQPQHF.

This chain links TRBV6-1 with TRBJ1-5; TRBD1 matches at 8 bases. Germline CDR1 and CDR2: MNHNS and SASEGT. V dropped 4 bases and J dropped 0; count of bases not matched to a gene: 5. The CDR3 loop spans 16 amino acids. The CDR3 loop reads CASSADRGASNQPQHF. The CDR3 coding sequence is TGTGCCAGCAGTGCCGACAGGGGCGCTAGCAATCAGCCCCAGCATTTT.

The chain is built from TRBV6-1 and TRBJ2-3, with D tentatively TRBD2 (6 bases). The CDR3 spans 13 residues. V was trimmed by 3 bases and J by 5 bases, leaving 9 bases between them. CDR1 and CDR2 (germline): MNHNS, SASEGT. The DNA for the CDR3 is TGTGCCAGCAGTGAGTGGCGGGAAGATACGCAGTATTTT. Its translation: CASSEWREDTQYF.

The genes are TRBV6-5 and TRBJ1-2, with a weak D call TRBD1 (6 bases). V was pared by 6 bases and J by 4 bases, with 12 bases between. The CDR3 consists of 13 residues. In germline, CDR1 is MNHEY, CDR2 SVGAGI. CDR3 nucleotides: TGTGCCAGCAGCCAGGACAGCCTCTATGGCTACACCTTC. Protein product: CASSQDSLYGYTF.

This chain links TRBV5-4 with TRBJ1-6; the match to TRBD1 covers 8 bases. V was clipped by 0 bases and J by 10 bases; unmatched bases: 6. The CDR3 extends over 15 amino acids. The germline V gene encodes CDR1 SGHNT and CDR2 YYREEE (reference sequence). CDR3 protein: CASSLGGQGASPLHF. The CDR3 nucleotides read TGTGCCAGCAGCTTGGGAGGACAGGGCGCCTCACCCCTCCACTTT.

The chain links TRBV30 to TRBJ1-6; tentative D call: TRBD1 (5 bases). Germline loops: CDR1 GTSNPN, CDR2 SVGIG (reference sequence). The CDR3 has 14 residues. Trimming cost V 0 bases and J 11 bases, with 14 bases left between them. In DNA, the CDR3 is TGTGCCTGGAGTGTTGCAGCCAGGGCTACACCCCTCCACTTT. Translated: CAWSVAARATPLHF. The whole variable domain, filled in from reference TRBV30 and TRBJ1-6, reads SQTIHQWPATLVQPVGSPLSLECTVEGTSNPNLYWYRQAAGRGLQLLFYSVGIGQISSEVPQNLSASRPQDRQFILSSKKLLLSDSGFYLCAWSVAARATPLHFGNGTRLTVT.

The V gene is TRBV4-1, the J gene TRBJ1-5; D is ambiguous. The V gene's germline CDR1 is MGHRA and CDR2 YSYEKL. V lost 1 base and J 4 bases, leaving 5 bases between the germline ends. The CDR3 length is 13 residues. CDR3 coding DNA: TGCGCCAGCAGCCAAGTCCAAAATCAGCCCCAGCATTTT. Protein: CASSQVQNQPQHF.

This chain joins TRBV28 and TRBJ2-7; TRBD1 agrees at 7 bases. After removal of 5 bases from V and 5 bases from J, the junction contained 9 bases not matched to a gene. CDR1 is MDHEN, CDR2 SYDVKM, per germline. CDR3 size: 14 residues. Here the CDR3 DNA reads TGTGCCAGCAGTACGACAGGGACGGCGGACGAGCAGTACTTC. Encoded protein: CASSTTGTADEQYF.

The sample holds a few counts of this clone. This chain uses TRBV5-1 with TRBJ1-4, with TRBD1 as a possible D gene (5 bases). CDR3 length: 16 amino acids. The germline CDR1 and CDR2 sequences are SGHRS and YFSETQ. The V end lost 2 bases, the J end lost 0 bases, and 11 bases lay between the germline ends. CDR3 residues: CASSFQGGATNEKLFF. The CDR3 bases are TGCGCCAGCAGCTTCCAGGGAGGTGCAACTAATGAAAAACTGTTTTTT.